This T cell receptor beta chain originates from a study of shared clonotypes between healthy human individuals. Regarding the study as a whole: An expected dependence of interdonor clonotype sharing on sequencing depth was noted.

The genomic DNA of each subset was split evenly across several immunoSEQ plates. Authors' processing steps: Because ImmunoSEQ provided only junction sequences with no quality scores, the filtering differed. Sequenced by immunoSEQ multiplex PCR; TCRdb stores in-frame clones only, minus some. V and J calls and clone size come straight from that table; D and trimming were deduced from the DNA. The table shows around 700,000 clones, with 92% occurring only once. Terminally differentiated effector memory CD45RA+ cells were excluded from the naive CD8 cells, which were CD45RO-negative and positively selected for CCR7. As to this clone: Its antigen is as yet unknown.

Trimming cost V 0 bases and J 0 bases, with 15 bases left between them. The CDR3 sequence is 18 residues long. Germline lookup yields CDR1 LGHNA and CDR2 YSLEER. The source of this sequence is a man aged 30 to 45 in good health. The chain combines TRBV4-3 with TRBJ2-1; D might be TRBD1 (5 bases). Material for sequencing was naive CD8+ T cells sorted from blood. Written as DNA, the CDR3 is TGCGCCAGCAGCCAAGAGCGATCGACAGAAAGCTCCTACAATGAGCAGTTCTTC. Its protein product is CASSQERSTESSYNEQFF.